The sequence of this T cell receptor beta chain was determined in a study of cytomegalovirus exposure and HLA in healthy donors. Study observations and caveats: HLA allele associations emerged for 16,951 TCR beta sequences in a later analysis, at 0.05 false discovery rate. The study reported that TCR beta sequences accurately predicted HLA-A and HLA-B alleles in most subjects. The classifier, whose performance was assessed in both the original and validation cohorts, reportedly diagnosed cytomegalovirus status with high specificity and sensitivity.

Amplification used 60 Vbeta primers and 13 Jbeta primers. Per the original methods: In a later analysis, some 80 million unique TCR beta chains included roughly 11 million shared by two or more donors. Data came from immunoSEQ multiplex PCR; TCRdb stores just in-frame clones and leaves some out. That table gives V, J and clone size, and the DNA gave D and trimming. The table has around 200,000 clones, around 80% seen once. The CDR3 has 14 amino acids. Germline trimming cut 3 bases from V and 3 bases from J; bases unmatched to any gene: 1. Germline CDR1 MNHEY, CDR2 SMNVEV (reference sequence). A note on this clone: The antigen is not known. Other DNA sequences of this sample code for an identical CDR3.

Sequencing was done on a sample of PBMCs. The sequence was collected from a woman aged 45 to 65 in good health and CMV-seronegative. The rearrangement joins TRBV27 to TRBJ2-7; 11 bases fit TRBD2. CDR3 protein: CASSFGTSGYEQYF. CDR3 sequence (DNA): TGTGCCAGCAGTTTCGGGACTAGCGGCTACGAGCAGTACTTC.